This T cell receptor (beta chain) emerged from a study of shared clonotypes between healthy human individuals. Only in-frame clones appear in the TCRdb table, and some are missing; sequencing was by immunoSEQ multiplex PCR. The profile shows about 680,000 clones, 92% of them singletons. Terminally differentiated effector memory CD45RA+ cells were excluded by CCR7 positive selection of CD45RO-negative cells. The germline gives CDR1 MNHEY, CDR2 SVGAGI. V trimming: 0 bases; J trimming: 4 bases; junction bases outside the gene matches: 2. The CDR3 runs 14 residues. This chain joins TRBV6-5 and TRBJ2-5; the match to TRBD2 covers 7 bases. This TCR came from a man aged 30 to 45 in good health. Sequencing was performed on naive CD8+ T cells sorted from blood. The DNA of the CDR3 is TGTGCCAGCAGTTACTCCGGGAGGCCAGAGACCCAGTACTTC. It is translated as CASSYSGRPETQYF.